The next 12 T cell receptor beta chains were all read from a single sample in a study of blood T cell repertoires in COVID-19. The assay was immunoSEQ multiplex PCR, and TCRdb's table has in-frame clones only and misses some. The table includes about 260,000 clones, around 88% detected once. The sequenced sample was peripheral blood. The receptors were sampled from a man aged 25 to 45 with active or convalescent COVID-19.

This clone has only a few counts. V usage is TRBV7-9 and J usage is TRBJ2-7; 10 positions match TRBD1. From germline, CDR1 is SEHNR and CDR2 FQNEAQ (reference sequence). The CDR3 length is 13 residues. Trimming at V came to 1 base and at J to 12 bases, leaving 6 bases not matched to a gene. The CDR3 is CASSLEGQGPPYF. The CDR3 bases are TGTGCCAGCAGCTTAGAGGGACAGGGGCCGCCGTACTTC. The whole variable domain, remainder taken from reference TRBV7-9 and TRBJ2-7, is DTGVSQNPRHKITKRGQNVTFRCDPISEHNRLYWYRQTLGQGPEFLTYFQNEAQLEKSRLLSDRFSAERPKGSFSTLEIQRTEQGDSAMYLCASSLEGQGPPYFGPGTRLTVT.

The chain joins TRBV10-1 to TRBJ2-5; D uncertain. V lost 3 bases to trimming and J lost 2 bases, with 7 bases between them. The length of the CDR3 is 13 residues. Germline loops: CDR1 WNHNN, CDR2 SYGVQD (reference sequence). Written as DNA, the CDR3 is TGCGCCAGCAGTGAAACCGGGCAAGAGACCCAGTACTTC. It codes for CASSETGQETQYF.

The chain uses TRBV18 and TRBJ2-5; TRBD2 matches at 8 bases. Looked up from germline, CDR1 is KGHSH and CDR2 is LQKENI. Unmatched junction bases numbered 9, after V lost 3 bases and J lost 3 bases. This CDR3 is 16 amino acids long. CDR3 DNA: TGTGCCAGCTCACCGGTACGGGGGGGCGGTGAAGAGACCCAGTACTTC. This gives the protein CASSPVRGGGEETQYF.

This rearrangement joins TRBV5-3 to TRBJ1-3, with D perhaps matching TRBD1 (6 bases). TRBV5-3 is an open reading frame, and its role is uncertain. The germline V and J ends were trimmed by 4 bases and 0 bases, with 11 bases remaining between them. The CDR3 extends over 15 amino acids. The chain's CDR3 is CARSLGQISGNTIYF. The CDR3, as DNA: TGTGCCAGAAGCCTAGGACAGATCTCTGGAAACACCATATATTTT.

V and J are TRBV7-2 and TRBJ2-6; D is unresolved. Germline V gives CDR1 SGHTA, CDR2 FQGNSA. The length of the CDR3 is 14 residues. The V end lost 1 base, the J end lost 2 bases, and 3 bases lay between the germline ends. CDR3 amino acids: CASSLGTGANVLTF. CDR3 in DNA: TGTGCCAGCAGCTTAGGTACTGGGGCCAACGTCCTGACTTTC. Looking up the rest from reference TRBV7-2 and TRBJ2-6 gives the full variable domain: GAGVSQSPSNKVTEKGKDVELRCDPISGHTALYWYRQSLGQGLEFLIYFQGNSAPDKSGLPSDRFSAERTGGSVSTLTIQRTQQEDSAVYLCASSLGTGANVLTFGAGSRLTVL.

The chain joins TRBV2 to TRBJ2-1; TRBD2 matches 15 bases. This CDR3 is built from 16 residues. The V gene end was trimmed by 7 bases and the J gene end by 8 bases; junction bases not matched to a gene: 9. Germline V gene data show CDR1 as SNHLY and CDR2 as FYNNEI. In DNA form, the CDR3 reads TGTGCCAGCATCAGATCCGGACTAGCGGGGGGGGATGAGCAGTTCTTC. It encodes CASIRSGLAGGDEQFF.

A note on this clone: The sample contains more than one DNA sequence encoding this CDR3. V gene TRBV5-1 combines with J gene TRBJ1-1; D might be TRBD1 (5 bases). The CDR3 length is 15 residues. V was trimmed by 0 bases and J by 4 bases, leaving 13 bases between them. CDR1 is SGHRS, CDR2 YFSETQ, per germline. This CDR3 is CASSLAGGKSTEAFF. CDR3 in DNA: TGCGCCAGCAGCTTGGCCGGGGGGAAGTCCACTGAAGCTTTCTTT.

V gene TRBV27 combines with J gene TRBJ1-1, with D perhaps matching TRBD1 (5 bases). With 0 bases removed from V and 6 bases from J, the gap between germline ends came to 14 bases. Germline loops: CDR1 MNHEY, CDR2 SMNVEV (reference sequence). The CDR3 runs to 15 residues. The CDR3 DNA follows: TGTGCCAGCAGTTTATCGCTTCTTGGGGCAGCTGAAGCTTTCTTT. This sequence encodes CASSLSLLGAAEAFF.

DNA of the CDR3: TGTGCCAGCAGCTTGGGCGCTGGGGCCAACGTCCTGACTTTC. It encodes CASSLGAGANVLTF. This chain joins TRBV7-2 and TRBJ2-6; no clear D gene. The V gene lost 3 bases and the J gene lost 2 bases, with 5 bases spanning the gap. Germline loops: CDR1 SGHTA, CDR2 FQGNSA. This CDR3 region has 14 residues.

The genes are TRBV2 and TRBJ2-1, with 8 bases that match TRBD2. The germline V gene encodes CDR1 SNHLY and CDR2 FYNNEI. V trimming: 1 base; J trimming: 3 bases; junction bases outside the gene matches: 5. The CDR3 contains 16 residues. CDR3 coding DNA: TGTGCCAGCAGTGAAGGCGGGGGGCTCAACTACAATGAGCAGTTCTTC. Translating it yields CASSEGGGLNYNEQFF. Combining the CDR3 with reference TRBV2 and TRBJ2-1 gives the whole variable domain EPEVTQTPSHQVTQMGQEVILRCVPISNHLYFYWYRQILGQKVEFLVSFYNNEISEKSEIFDDQFSVERPDGSNFTLKIRSTKLEDSAMYFCASSEGGGLNYNEQFFGPGTRLTVL.

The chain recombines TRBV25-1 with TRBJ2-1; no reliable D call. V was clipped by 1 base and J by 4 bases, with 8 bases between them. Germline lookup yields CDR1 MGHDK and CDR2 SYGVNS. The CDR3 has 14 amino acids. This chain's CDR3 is CASSEFGQYNEQFF. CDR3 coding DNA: TGTGCCAGCAGTGAATTTGGGCAGTACAATGAGCAGTTCTTC.

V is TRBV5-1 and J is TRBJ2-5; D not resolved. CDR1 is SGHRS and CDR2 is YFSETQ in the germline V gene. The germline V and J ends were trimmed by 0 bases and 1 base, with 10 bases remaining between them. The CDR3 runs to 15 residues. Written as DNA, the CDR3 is TGCGCCAGCAGCTTGGGAGGCCTGACCCAAGAGACCCAGTACTTC. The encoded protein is CASSLGGLTQETQYF.